This T cell receptor beta chain was documented in a study of T cell responses to AZD1222 COVID-19 vaccine. The study, taken as a whole, reports: Spike-specific TCR breadth and depth went up after people got two AZD1222 doses. Seropositive at baseline were only a handful of AZD1222 recipients. Variant regions that are unmutated are reportedly the target of nearly half of spike-specific TCRs. Spike-wide vaccine-associated CD4 TCRs dominated at 160-218 and 743-854.

This clone was detected only once. Its antigen is not identified. Data came from immunoSEQ multiplex PCR; TCRdb stores just in-frame clones and leaves some out. The data hold approximately 130,000 clones, with around 89% observed a single time. Sequencing used peripheral blood, obtained 28 days after the second AZD1222 dose. The sequence was obtained from an adult who received the AZD1222 COVID-19 vaccine.

For the CDR3, the DNA is TGTGCCAGCAGCCAACAAGGACAGGGGGCCACCACCACACACGTAGCTTTCTTT. Translating it yields CASSQQGQGATTTHVAFF. The genes are TRBV7-6 and TRBJ1-1, with 11 bases fitting TRBD1. This CDR3 spans 18 amino acids. CDR1 and CDR2 from the germline V gene are SGHVS and FNYEAQ. Trimming removed 5 bases from V and 10 bases from J; junction bases left unmatched: 21.